This TCR beta chain was obtained from a study of beta chain features in type 1 diabetes. Germline values: CDR1 MNHEY, CDR2 SVGAGI. The germline V and J ends were trimmed by 0 bases and 8 bases, with 10 bases remaining between them. The CDR3 loop spans 13 amino acids. In total, each donor contributed a single heparinised blood draw that averaged approximately 0.12 L. A CD45RO/CCR7/CD25/CD127/CD95/CD27 panel sorted naive, central memory, regulatory and stem cell-like memory CD4+ cells. Sorted populations all had greater than 98% purity. On this clone itself: Its matching antigen is unknown.

Sequenced material consisted of expressed TCRB transcripts (all of the isolated RNA was reverse transcribed). Assay: immunoSEQ multiplex PCR; the TCRdb copy retains only in-frame clones and omits some. The repertoire consists of almost 350,000 clones, with roughly 8.8% occurring once and the leading ten covering around 1%. Study results and caveats: Across all four CD4+ subsets, people with type 1 diabetes showed modestly shorter TCRB CDR3s. Although PCR might favor shorter templates, it would do so equally in patients and controls.

This TCR came from a man aged 25 to 45 with type 1 diabetes. The chain is built from TRBV6-5 and TRBJ1-1; D unresolved. Sequencing was done on a sample of central memory CD4+ T cells from blood. CDR3 in DNA: TGTGCCAGCAGTTACTCGTGGCAGACCGAAGCTTTCTTT. Residues: CASSYSWQTEAFF.